The 20 T cell receptor beta chains given below trace back to one sample, sequenced in a study of shared clonotypes between healthy human individuals. Using immunoSEQ multiplex PCR, the repertoire was profiled, and TCRdb retains in-frame clones only, with some absent. Seen here are about 2.1 million clones, about 92% observed once, and the top ten hold under 2%. Naive CD8 cells, CD45RO-negative and positively selected for CCR7, excluded terminally differentiated effector memory CD45RA+ cells. The sequenced sample was naive CD8+ T cells from PBMCs. The receptors stem from a man aged 18 to 30 in good health. Some clones in this sample may be carry-over from other donors' samples.

The chain combines TRBV7-8 with TRBJ2-2; 14 bases match TRBD2. V shed 5 bases and J 6 bases; nucleotides not matched to a gene: 11. Germline V gene data show CDR1 as SGHVS and CDR2 as FQNEAQ. The CDR3 contains 18 residues. DNA of the CDR3: TGTGCCAGCAGCAGCCCCCTGGGGACTAGCGGGAGTTCCGGGGAGCTGTTTTTT. Translation gives CASSSPLGTSGSSGELFF.

The V gene is TRBV28, the J gene TRBJ2-7, with D possibly TRBD1 on 5 matching bases. Trimming pared 5 bases from V and 2 bases from J, leaving 25 bases between. The germline V gene encodes CDR1 MDHEN and CDR2 SYDVKM. The CDR3 is made up of 18 amino acids. This CDR3 is CASSTPADTGFTPYEQYF. Written as DNA, the CDR3 is TGTGCCAGCAGTACGCCCGCCGATACAGGATTTACACCCTACGAGCAGTACTTC.

In DNA form, the CDR3 reads TGTGCCAGCAGCTTAAATGGTGGCGGCACCGGGGAGCTGTTTTTT. Amino acid sequence: CASSLNGGGTGELFF. The J gene is TRBJ2-2, the V gene TRBV7-9; unclear D gene. With 2 bases removed from V and 4 bases from J, the gap between germline ends came to 11 bases. The germline V gene has CDR1 SEHNR and CDR2 FQNEAQ (reference sequence). The CDR3 spans 15 residues.

This sequence joins TRBV4-1 and TRBJ1-3; D is perhaps TRBD1 (5 bases). Germline V gene sequence: CDR1 MGHRA, CDR2 YSYEKL. CDR3 size: 14 residues. Trimming left V 3 bases short and J 8 bases short, with 14 bases between. The CDR3 here is CASSQAGKVDTIYF. As DNA, the CDR3 is TGCGCCAGCAGCCAGGCAGGGAAGGTGGACACCATATATTTT.

The gene calls are TRBV15 and TRBJ2-2; D is possibly TRBD1 or TRBD2 (5 bases each). Trimming took off 3 bases at V and 3 bases at J, with 8 bases between the two ends. The germline gives CDR1 LNHNV, CDR2 YYDKDF (reference sequence). CDR3 size: 14 residues. CDR3 DNA sequence: TGTGCCACCAGCAGCCTGGGGGACACCGGGGAGCTGTTTTTT. The encoded protein is CATSSLGDTGELFF.

This clone occurred once. This chain links TRBV10-1 with TRBJ1-1; D ambiguous. The CDR3 loop spans 14 amino acids. V lost 4 bases, J lost 0 bases, and 9 bases lay in between. CDR1 and CDR2 from the germline V gene are WNHNN and SYGVQD (reference sequence). CDR3 nucleotides: TGCGCCAGCAGTGGAGACACCCTGAACACTGAAGCTTTCTTT. This sequence encodes CASSGDTLNTEAFF.

The rearrangement uses TRBV5-5 and TRBJ2-5; 7 positions agree with TRBD1. CDR3 length: 13 amino acids. Germline values: CDR1 SGHKS, CDR2 YYEKEE (reference sequence). The junction had 3 bases not matched to a gene; V was cut back by 6 bases and J by 1 base. CDR3 in amino acids: CASTDRSQETQYF. The CDR3 DNA is TGTGCCAGCACGGACAGGTCCCAAGAGACCCAGTACTTC.

This clone occurred once. The rearrangement uses TRBV9 and TRBJ2-1; 8 bases map to TRBD2. The CDR3 loop spans 16 amino acids. V was clipped by 4 bases and J by 0 bases; unmatched bases: 6. Germline lookup yields CDR1 SGDLS and CDR2 YYNGEE. CDR3 coding DNA: TGTGCCAGCAGCTTCCGACTAGCGAGCTCCTACAATGAGCAGTTCTTC. Translating it yields CASSFRLASSYNEQFF.

The genes are TRBV5-4 and TRBJ1-2, with 10 positions matching TRBD1. V shed 5 bases, J shed 2 bases, and the junction held 3 bases outside the gene matches. Per germline, CDR1 SGHNT and CDR2 YYREEE (reference sequence). This CDR3 has 14 residues. The CDR3 DNA sequence: TGTGCCAGCAGGTGGGACAGGGGAAACTATGGCTACACCTTC. Protein sequence: CASRWDRGNYGYTF.

This chain joins TRBV7-6 and TRBJ2-2; D is ambiguous. The length of the CDR3 is 12 residues. Trimming removed 3 bases from V and 5 bases from J, with 4 bases in between. Germline V CDR1 and CDR2: SGHVS, FNYEAQ. The CDR3 DNA reads TGTGCCAGCAGCTTGTTAACCGGGGAGCTGTTTTTT. It encodes CASSLLTGELFF.

For the CDR3, the DNA is TGCGCCAGCAGTGGGCAGGGCTACGAGCAGTACTTC. Translated: CASSGQGYEQYF. The rearrangement uses TRBV5-1 and TRBJ2-7; the D gene is possibly TRBD1 (5 bases). With 5 bases removed from V and 3 bases from J, the gap between germline ends came to 9 bases. The CDR3 extends over 12 amino acids. Germline V gene lookup returns CDR1 SGHRS and CDR2 YFSETQ.

This chain joins TRBV4-1 and TRBJ2-2; weak D call: TRBD1 (6 bases). V was pared by 5 bases and J by 4 bases, with 23 bases between. This CDR3 comprises 18 residues. Germline V gene lookup returns CDR1 MGHRA and CDR2 YSYEKL. The CDR3 here is CASSTPTDRTRTTGELFF. The CDR3 bases are TGCGCCAGCAGCACACCGACCGACAGGACGAGGACCACCGGGGAGCTGTTTTTT.

The genes are TRBV9 and TRBJ2-6; possibly TRBD1 or TRBD2 for D (5 bases each). The CDR3 covers 18 residues. V was clipped by 0 bases and J by 4 bases, with 17 bases between them. Germline loops: CDR1 SGDLS, CDR2 YYNGEE. In nucleotides, the CDR3 is TGTGCCAGCAGCGTAGAGGTTGGGGGTTTCGACGGGGCCAACGTCCTGACTTTC. It codes for CASSVEVGGFDGANVLTF.

V is TRBV15 and J is TRBJ2-7; 10 bases align to TRBD1. J gave up 1 base and V 3 bases, and 6 bases lay outside the gene matches. This CDR3 has 16 amino acids. The V gene's germline CDR1 is LNHNV and CDR2 YYDKDF (reference sequence). CDR3 sequence: CATSRDRDRGSYEQYF. CDR3 nucleotide sequence: TGTGCCACCAGCAGGGACCGGGACAGGGGTTCCTACGAGCAGTACTTC.

On this clone: Distinct nucleotide sequences in the sample also encode this CDR3. This chain uses TRBV5-1 with TRBJ1-1; TRBD1 is a possible D gene (6 bases). Trimming removed 1 base at V and 3 bases at J, with 10 bases between. CDR1 and CDR2 from the germline V gene are SGHRS and YFSETQ. The CDR3 consists of 14 residues. This CDR3 is CASSLRPGDTEAFF. The CDR3 DNA reads TGCGCCAGCAGCTTGCGGCCAGGGGACACTGAAGCTTTCTTT. Full variable domain (rest looked up from reference TRBV5-1 and TRBJ1-1): KAGVTQTPRYLIKTRGQQVTLSCSPISGHRSVSWYQQTPGQGLQFLFEYFSETQRNKGNFPGRFSGRQFSNSRSEMNVSTLELGDSALYLCASSLRPGDTEAFFGQGTRLTVV.

V and J are TRBV4-3 and TRBJ2-7; D might be TRBD1 or TRBD2, each matching 5 bases. The CDR3 has 15 amino acids. In germline, CDR1 is LGHNA, CDR2 YSLEER. Trimming shortened V by 0 bases and J by 9 bases, and 18 bases separated the two germline ends. In nucleotides, the CDR3 is TGCGCCAGCAGCCAAGATACGGGACCCTACGAGCCGCAGTACTTC. Translation gives CASSQDTGPYEPQYF.

This clone was seen a single time. The chain couples TRBV6-6 to TRBJ2-4; D may be TRBD1 (5 bases). The CDR3 consists of 16 residues. CDR1 and CDR2 from the germline V gene are MNHNY and SVGAGI (reference sequence). V lost 2 bases to trimming and J lost 0 bases, with 11 bases between them. The CDR3 DNA sequence: TGTGCCAGCAGTTACCCAGGGCGACTAGCCAAAAACATTCAGTACTTC. Translating gives CASSYPGRLAKNIQYF.

The chain links TRBV19 to TRBJ1-2; D ambiguous. Trimming took 3 bases from V and 6 from J, leaving 11 bases between them. The CDR3 contains 13 residues. Germline V gene sequence: CDR1 LNHDA, CDR2 SQIVND (reference sequence). The CDR3 coding sequence is TGTGCCAGTAGTATTGGCTGGACGGATGGCTACACCTTC. Its translation: CASSIGWTDGYTF.

This clone has just one count. This chain connects TRBV7-9 to TRBJ2-7, with 11 bases that match TRBD1. V shed 1 base and J 6 bases; nucleotides not matched to a gene: 5. The V gene's germline CDR1 is SEHNR and CDR2 FQNEAQ (reference sequence). The CDR3 is made up of 15 amino acids. Here the CDR3 reads CASSLGGQGVAEQYF. CDR3 DNA sequence: TGTGCCAGCAGCTTAGGGGGACAGGGGGTGGCCGAGCAGTACTTC.

The chain combines TRBV11-1 with TRBJ2-7; perhaps D is TRBD1 or TRBD2 (6 bases each). The V end was cut by 3 bases, the J end by 2 bases, with 14 bases between. The CDR3 loop spans 15 amino acids. From germline, CDR1 is SGHAT and CDR2 FQDESV (reference sequence). The CDR3 DNA sequence: TGTGCCAGCAGCTTTGAGGGGGGTTCGACCTACGAGCAGTACTTC. Translated: CASSFEGGSTYEQYF.